This T cell receptor beta chain was found in a study of T-cell reconstitution after alpha-beta-depleted transplantation in children. The CDR3 runs to 15 residues. The V gene lost 1 base and the J gene lost 3 bases, with 13 bases spanning the gap. Preparation of the TCRbeta library was carried out with unique molecular identifiers. A single record per CDR3 protein comes from TCRdb applying MiXCR to the PCR reads. The sample yields 450,000 to 550,000 distinct CDR3 sequences, roughly an eighth seen once. Sequencing was performed on PBMCs, mostly from graft donor cells, taken 180 days after TCRalphabeta/CD19-depleted stem cell transplant. The TCR comes from a female patient aged 2 to 10 who had a stem cell transplant for aplastic anemia, so the T cells may come from the graft donor. The chain has TRBV12-3 or TRBV12-4 and TRBJ2-7; unclear D gene. Here the CDR3 reads CASSLGRVGNYEQYF. The DNA of the CDR3 is TGTGCCAGCAGTTTAGGACGGGTGGGGAACTACGAGCAGTACTTC.